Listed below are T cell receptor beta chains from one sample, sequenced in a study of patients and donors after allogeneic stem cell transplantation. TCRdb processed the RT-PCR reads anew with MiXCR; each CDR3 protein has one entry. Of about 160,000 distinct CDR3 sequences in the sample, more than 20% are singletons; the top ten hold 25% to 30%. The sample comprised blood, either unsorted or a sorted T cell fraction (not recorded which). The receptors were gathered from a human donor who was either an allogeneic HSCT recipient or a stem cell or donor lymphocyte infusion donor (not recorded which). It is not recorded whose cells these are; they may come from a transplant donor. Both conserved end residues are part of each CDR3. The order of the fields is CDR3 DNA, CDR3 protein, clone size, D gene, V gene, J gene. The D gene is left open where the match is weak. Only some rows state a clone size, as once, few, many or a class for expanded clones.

TGTGCCAGCAGTTTATGGGGGGACAGGGCTTTCTATCAGCCCCAGCATTTT,CASSLWGDRAFYQPQHF,NA,TRBD1,TRBV12-3/TRBV12-4,TRBJ1-5
TGCGCCAGCAGCTTGGACAGTTATGAAGCTTTCTTT,CASSLDSYEAFF,many,NA,TRBV5-1,TRBJ1-1
TGTGCCATCAGTGAGCTTTTACGGCAGCCCCAGCATTTT,CAISELLRQPQHF,NA,NA,TRBV10-3,TRBJ1-5
TGCAGCGTTGAAGATGCCAGCGGGAGCCCAGATACGCAGTATTTT,CSVEDASGSPDTQYF,NA,TRBD2,TRBV29-1,TRBJ2-3
TGCAGCGTTGATGGAGAGACCCAGTACTTC,CSVDGETQYF,few,NA,TRBV29-1,TRBJ2-5
TGTGCCAGCAGCCAAGGAACAGTGGGGGCCAGTTACTTC,CASSQGTVGASYF,few,NA,TRBV3-1,TRBJ2-7
TGCAGTGCTATGGGGCGGGGTAGATACAATGAGCAGTTCTTC,CSAMGRGRYNEQFF,few,NA,TRBV20-1,TRBJ2-1
TGTGCCAGCAGCCGGGAGACATTGAACACTGAAGCTTTCTTT,CASSRETLNTEAFF,few,NA,TRBV7-9,TRBJ1-1
TGCAGTGCTAGAGAGATTACGGGACAGGGGGCCTACGAGCAGTACTTC,CSAREITGQGAYEQYF,NA,TRBD1,TRBV20-1,TRBJ2-7
TGCAGTGCTAGACCTCCCCTGGGACGGCGATTGAACACTGAAGCTTTCTTT,CSARPPLGRRLNTEAFF,few,NA,TRBV20-1,TRBJ1-1
TGTGCCAGCAGTGGACAGGGGAGGACTGAAGCTTTCTTT,CASSGQGRTEAFF,NA,TRBD1,TRBV12-3/TRBV12-4,TRBJ1-1
TGTGCCAGCAGCCTGACCGGGGGACAGCTGGGAAACACCATATATTTT,CASSLTGGQLGNTIYF,NA,TRBD1,TRBV7-2,TRBJ1-3
TGCAGCGTAGCAGGAGTGGTTAGCACAGATACGCAGTATTTT,CSVAGVVSTDTQYF,once,NA,TRBV29-1,TRBJ2-3
TGTGCCAGCAGCGTAGAAGGGAACACTGAAGCTTTCTTT,CASSVEGNTEAFF,NA,NA,TRBV9,TRBJ1-1
TGTGCCAGCAGTTTTGGGGGGCGAGGCTATGGCTACACCTTC,CASSFGGRGYGYTF,NA,NA,TRBV12-3/TRBV12-4,TRBJ1-2